This T cell receptor (beta chain) was observed in a study of blood T cell repertoires in COVID-19. Sequencing was performed with immunoSEQ multiplex PCR; in TCRdb, only in-frame clones are kept and a portion is missing. This sample yields fewer than 80,000 clones, of which around 89% are seen a single time; 9.1% belongs to the top ten. The ends were cut back, 5 bases at V and 6 bases at J, with 22 bases in the middle. CDR3 length equals 17 residues. Germline CDR1 and CDR2: SGHTA and FQGTGA. The V gene is TRBV7-3, the J gene TRBJ2-2; D may be TRBD2 (6 bases). The sample comprised peripheral blood. This TCR was sampled from a human donor in a cohort sampled during active COVID-19. CDR3 DNA sequence: TGTGCCAGCAGCCGTGTCCTGTCTCACGGGGAGGCCGGGGAGCTGTTTTTT. Protein: CASSRVLSHGEAGELFF. Supplemented by reference TRBV7-3 and TRBJ2-2, the full variable domain reads GAGVSQTPSNKVTEKGKYVELRCDPISGHTALYWYRQSLGQGPEFLIYFQGTGAADDSGLPNDRFFAVRPEGSVSTLKIQRTERGDSAVYLCASSRVLSHGEAGELFFGEGSRLTVL.